One and the same sample provided the 24 T cell receptor beta chains below, sequenced in a study of CXCR3-negative and CXCR3-positive naive CD8 T cells (dated by TCRdb to about 2019). Sequencer: NextSeq 550. The Human TCR Profiling Kit (MiLaboratory) was used to prepare UMI-labeled 5' RACE TRB cDNA libraries. Reprocessed by TCRdb, the reads give a single entry per CDR3 protein sequence, without DNA. In this sample's table one finds 120,000 to 150,000 distinct CDR3 sequences. Together, the top ten hold 0.25% to 0.35% of the sample. Overall results and qualifications from the work: TRB CDR3s from CXCR3-positive naive cells showed higher hydrophobicity (lower Kidera factor 4), lower energy, and higher strength and volume indices than CXCR3-negative naive cells.

No antigens are known for them. What was sequenced was naive CXCR3+ CD8+ T cells from blood. The cell subset or site label, read with the paper, signifies: CD45RO-CCR7+CD27+CD95- naive CD8+ T cells expressing CXCR3 (TNR3+). These TCRs come from a human donor in good health. Some clones in this sample may be carry-over from other donors' samples.

The V gene is TRBV4-1, the J gene TRBJ2-7; TCRdb's D call of TRBD1 is untestable without DNA. The CDR3 is made up of 14 amino acids. The germline gives CDR1 MGHRA, CDR2 YSYEKL. CDR3 amino acids: CASSEGTGGYEQYF.

The J gene is TRBJ2-1, the V gene TRBV7-3. The CDR3 spans 13 residues. Germline-derived CDR1 and CDR2 are SGHTA and FQGTGA. The chain's CDR3 is CASSLNFDNEQFF.

This chain uses TRBV13 with TRBJ2-7. CDR3 length: 13 residues. From germline, CDR1 is PRHDT and CDR2 FYEKMQ (reference sequence). The CDR3 protein is CASSLEGKYEQYF.

The V call is TRBV7-9, the J call TRBJ1-6; TCRdb's assignment of TRBD1 cannot be checked, as there is no DNA. This CDR3 region has 14 residues. Germline CDR1 reads SEHNR; CDR2 reads FQNEAQ (reference sequence). The chain's CDR3 is CASSFSDRGSPLHF.

This rearrangement joins TRBV7-9 to TRBJ1-1. Germline lookup yields CDR1 SEHNR and CDR2 FQNEAQ (reference sequence). The CDR3 is 11 amino acids. CDR3 protein: CASSKTGFAFF.

The chain couples TRBV29-1 to TRBJ2-3; TCRdb reports TRBD1, a call that lacks DNA to check it against. The germline gives CDR1 SQVTM, CDR2 ANQGSEA. The CDR3 length is 16 residues. The CDR3 spells CSVAPRPSGGTDTQYF.

The chain combines TRBV20-1 with TRBJ2-5. Per germline, CDR1 DFQATT and CDR2 SNEGSKA (reference sequence). This CDR3 is built from 12 residues. This chain's CDR3 is CSAGLGAETQYF.

Here the CDR3 reads CASSYPGLAGSTDTQYF. V gene TRBV6-2 or TRBV6-3 combines with J gene TRBJ2-3; TCRdb selects TRBD2, and the lack of DNA leaves this call unchecked. The germline V gene encodes CDR1 MNHEY and CDR2 SVGEGT. This CDR3 contains 17 residues.

V usage is TRBV27 and J usage is TRBJ2-6; the TCRdb D gene call, TRBD1, has no DNA to confirm it. Per germline, CDR1 MNHEY and CDR2 SMNVEV (reference sequence). The length of the CDR3 is 16 residues. The CDR3 spells CASNPGHLSGANVLTF.

The chain recombines TRBV29-1 with TRBJ2-5; the D call of TRBD1 rests on TCRdb alone, since no DNA is present to check it. The CDR3 is 14 residues long. The germline V gene encodes CDR1 SQVTM and CDR2 ANQGSEA. The CDR3 spells CSVEDPGQGQTQYF.

CDR3 amino acids: CASSQGVGYTF. This chain uses TRBV6-2 or TRBV6-3 with TRBJ1-2; without DNA, the TCRdb call of TRBD1 cannot be checked. The CDR3 loop spans 11 amino acids. CDR1 is MNHEY and CDR2 is SVGEGT in the germline V gene.

The rearrangement links TRBV7-9 to TRBJ1-2; TCRdb selects TRBD1, and the lack of DNA leaves this call unchecked. This CDR3 has 15 amino acids. Germline CDR1 and CDR2: SEHNR and FQNEAQ (reference sequence). CDR3 region: CASSSLGQGARGYTF.

This rearrangement joins TRBV29-1 to TRBJ2-2; there is no DNA to check the TCRdb D call of TRBD2. This CDR3 comprises 12 residues. Germline V gene sequence: CDR1 SQVTM, CDR2 ANQGSEA. The CDR3 loop reads CSVYGPTGELFF.

The V call is TRBV11-2, the J call TRBJ2-5. The CDR3 consists of 14 residues. Looked up from germline, CDR1 is SGHAT and CDR2 is FQNNGV. This CDR3 is CASSPQEIQETQYF.

The chain employs TRBV7-9 and TRBJ2-1. Germline assignment: CDR1 SEHNR and CDR2 FQNEAQ (reference sequence). This CDR3 is 14 amino acids long. The CDR3 loop is CASSLDLNYNEQFF.

The V call is TRBV12-3 or TRBV12-4, the J call TRBJ1-1; the D call of TRBD1 rests on TCRdb alone, since no DNA is present to check it. The CDR3 is 14 amino acids. CDR3 residues: CASSLAGGDTEAFF.

The chain employs TRBV7-3 and TRBJ2-2; TCRdb selects TRBD1, and the lack of DNA leaves this call unchecked. CDR1 SGHTA and CDR2 FQGTGA come from the germline V gene. The CDR3 has 14 amino acids. CDR3 in amino acids: CASSPLGGTGELFF.

The V and J genes are TRBV7-9 and TRBJ2-3; TCRdb calls TRBD2, which cannot be checked without DNA. CDR1 and CDR2 (germline): SEHNR, FQNEAQ (reference sequence). The CDR3 extends over 16 amino acids. The CDR3 here is CASGLAVGGGTDTQYF.

The chain is built from TRBV13 and TRBJ2-1; TCRdb names TRBD2, which stays unverified in the absence of DNA. Per the germline V gene, CDR1 is PRHDT and CDR2 is FYEKMQ (reference sequence). The CDR3 runs to 15 residues. The CDR3 region is CASSTLAETYNEQFF.

The chain links TRBV7-9 to TRBJ1-1. The CDR3 contains 15 residues. Germline CDR1 and CDR2: SEHNR and FQNEAQ (reference sequence). The CDR3 reads CASSRVGGGSTEAFF.

The chain has TRBV15 and TRBJ2-4. CDR3 length equals 15 residues. Germline V gene sequence: CDR1 LNHNV, CDR2 YYDKDF (reference sequence). The CDR3 loop reads CATSRDGVGSNIQYF.

This chain joins TRBV7-2 and TRBJ1-1. Per germline, CDR1 SGHTA and CDR2 FQGNSA. The CDR3 totals 12 residues. CDR3 residues: CASSLGYTEAFF.

The chain is built from TRBV20-1 and TRBJ2-7; without DNA, the TCRdb call of TRBD1 cannot be checked. The CDR3 loop spans 14 amino acids. Germline-derived CDR1 and CDR2 are DFQATT and SNEGSKA (reference sequence). CDR3 amino acids: CSALGTGSSYEQYF.

CDR3 protein: CASSPRTSGGLTYNEQFF. The chain couples TRBV27 to TRBJ2-1; TCRdb selects TRBD2, and the lack of DNA leaves this call unchecked. The germline CDR1 and CDR2 sequences are MNHEY and SMNVEV (reference sequence). The CDR3 runs to 18 residues.